These T cell receptor beta chains were read from a single sample in a study of blood T cells in healthy people across ages. One entry per CDR3 protein, called by TCRdb with MiXCR from the 5' RACE reads. Found here are about 1.6 million distinct CDR3 sequences, 30% to 35% of them singletons; the top ten hold approximately 10%. Specimen: blood. Every receptor here comes from a woman aged 25 to 39 in good health. Both conserved end residues are part of each CDR3. The D gene is left open where the match is weak. Clone sizes are given selectively: once, few, many, or a class where the clone is expanded.

D gene	clone size	J gene	V gene	CDR3 protein	CDR3 DNA
.	few	TRBJ2-3	TRBV12-3/TRBV12-4	CASSTSPRQTSTDTQYF	TGTGCCAGCAGTACCTCCCCGAGACAGACTAGCACAGATACGCAGTATTTT
.	.	TRBJ2-7	TRBV28	CASSSIPQSSYEQYF	TGTGCCAGCAGTTCGATCCCCCAGAGCTCCTACGAGCAGTACTTC
TRBD1	.	TRBJ1-2	TRBV6-6	CASSSVRQGDDYGYTF	TGTGCCAGCAGTTCTGTACGGCAGGGGGACGACTATGGCTACACCTTC
.	.	TRBJ2-6	TRBV6-5	CASSYRDVWGSGTNVLTF	TGTGCCAGCAGTTACAGAGACGTTTGGGGTTCCGGGACCAACGTCCTGACTTTC
.	few	TRBJ1-2	TRBV19	CASSMAGPFYGYTF	TGTGCCAGTAGTATGGCAGGACCATTTTATGGCTACACCTTC
TRBD2	.	TRBJ2-5	TRBV15	CATSGLLAGQQETQYF	TGTGCCACCAGCGGCCTACTAGCGGGGCAACAAGAGACCCAGTACTTC
.	few	TRBJ2-5	TRBV6-6	CASSRLRGGRETQYF	TGTGCCAGCAGCAGACTCAGGGGGGGTCGGGAGACCCAGTACTTC
.	few	TRBJ1-5	TRBV5-5	CASSVSGYSNQPQHF	TGTGCCAGCAGCGTTTCAGGGTATAGCAATCAGCCCCAGCATTTT
.	.	TRBJ2-2	TRBV5-6	CASSLRRRAAGELFF	TGTGCCAGCAGCTTACGACGTCGGGCAGCCGGGGAGCTGTTTTTT
TRBD2	.	TRBJ2-1	TRBV7-2	CASSLHTSGGATYNEQFF	TGTGCCAGCAGCTTACATACTAGCGGGGGGGCCACCTACAATGAGCAGTTCTTC
TRBD2	.	TRBJ2-1	TRBV29-1	CSVEISGGASEQFF	TGCAGCGTTGAAATTAGCGGGGGGGCCAGTGAGCAGTTCTTC
TRBD2	many	TRBJ2-7	TRBV4-1	CASSQVGLDYEQYF	TGCGCCAGCAGCCAAGTGGGACTAGACTACGAGCAGTACTTC